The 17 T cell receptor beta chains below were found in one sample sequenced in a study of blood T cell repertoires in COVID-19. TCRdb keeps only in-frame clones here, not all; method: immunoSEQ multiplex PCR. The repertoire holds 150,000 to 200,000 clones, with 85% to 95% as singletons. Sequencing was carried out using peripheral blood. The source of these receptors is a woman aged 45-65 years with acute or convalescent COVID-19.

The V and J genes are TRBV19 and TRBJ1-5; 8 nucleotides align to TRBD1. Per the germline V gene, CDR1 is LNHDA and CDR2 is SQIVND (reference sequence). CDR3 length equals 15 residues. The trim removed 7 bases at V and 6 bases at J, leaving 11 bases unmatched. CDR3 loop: CASTLDREVIQPQHF. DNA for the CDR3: TGTGCCAGTACCCTGGACAGGGAGGTTATTCAGCCCCAGCATTTT.

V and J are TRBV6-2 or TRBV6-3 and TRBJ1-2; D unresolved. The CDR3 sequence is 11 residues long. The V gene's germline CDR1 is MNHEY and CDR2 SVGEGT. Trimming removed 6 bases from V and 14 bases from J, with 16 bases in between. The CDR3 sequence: CASSSGGSGTF. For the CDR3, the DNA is TGTGCCAGCAGCTCCGGAGGGTCCGGGACCTTC.

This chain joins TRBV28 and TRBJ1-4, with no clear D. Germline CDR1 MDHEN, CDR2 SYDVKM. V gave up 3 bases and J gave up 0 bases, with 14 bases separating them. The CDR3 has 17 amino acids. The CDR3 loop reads CASSFSLWPATNEKLFF. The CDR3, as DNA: TGTGCCAGCAGTTTTTCATTGTGGCCTGCAACTAATGAAAAACTGTTTTTT.

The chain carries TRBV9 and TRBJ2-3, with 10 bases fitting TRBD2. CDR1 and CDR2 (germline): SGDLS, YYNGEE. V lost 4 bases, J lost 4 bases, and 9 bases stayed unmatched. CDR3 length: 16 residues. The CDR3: CASSLTASGGSDTQYF. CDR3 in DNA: TGTGCCAGCAGCCTGACGGCTAGCGGGGGTTCAGATACGCAGTATTTT.

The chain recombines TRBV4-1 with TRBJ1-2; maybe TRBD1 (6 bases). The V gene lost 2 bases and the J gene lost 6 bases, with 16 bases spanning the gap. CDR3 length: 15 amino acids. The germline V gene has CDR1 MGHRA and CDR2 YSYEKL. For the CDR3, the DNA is TGCGCCAGCAGCCAACCAGACAGGATGGGGGATGGCTACACCTTC. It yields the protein CASSQPDRMGDGYTF.

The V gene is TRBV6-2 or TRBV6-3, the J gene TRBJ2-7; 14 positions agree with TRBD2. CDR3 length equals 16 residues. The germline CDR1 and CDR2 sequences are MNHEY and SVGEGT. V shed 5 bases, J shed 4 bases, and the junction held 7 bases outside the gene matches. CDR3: CASSKGLAGAYYEQYF. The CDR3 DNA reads TGTGCCAGCAGTAAGGGACTAGCGGGGGCATATTACGAGCAGTACTTC.

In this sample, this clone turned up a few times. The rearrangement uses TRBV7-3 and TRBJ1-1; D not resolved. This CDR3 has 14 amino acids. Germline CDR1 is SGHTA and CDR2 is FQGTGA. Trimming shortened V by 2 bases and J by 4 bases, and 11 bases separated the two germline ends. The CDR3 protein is CASSLGSGGTEAFF. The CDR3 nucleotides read TGTGCCAGCAGCTTAGGGTCCGGCGGCACTGAAGCTTTCTTT.

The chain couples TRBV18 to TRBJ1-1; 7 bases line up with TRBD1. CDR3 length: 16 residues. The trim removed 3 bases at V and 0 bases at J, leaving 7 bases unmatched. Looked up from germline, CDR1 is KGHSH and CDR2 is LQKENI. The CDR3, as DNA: TGTGCCAGCTCACCGGTAGCCGGGACAGTGAACACTGAAGCTTTCTTT. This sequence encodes CASSPVAGTVNTEAFF.

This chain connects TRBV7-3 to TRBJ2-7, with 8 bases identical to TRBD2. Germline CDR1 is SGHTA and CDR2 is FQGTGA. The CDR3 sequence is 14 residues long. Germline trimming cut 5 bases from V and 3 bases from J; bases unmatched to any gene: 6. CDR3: CASSPGGGNYEQYF. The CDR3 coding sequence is TGTGCCAGCAGCCCCGGGGGGGGGAACTACGAGCAGTACTTC. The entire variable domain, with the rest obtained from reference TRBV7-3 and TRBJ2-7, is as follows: GAGVSQTPSNKVTEKGKYVELRCDPISGHTALYWYRQSLGQGPEFLIYFQGTGAADDSGLPNDRFFAVRPEGSVSTLKIQRTERGDSAVYLCASSPGGGNYEQYFGPGTRLTVT.

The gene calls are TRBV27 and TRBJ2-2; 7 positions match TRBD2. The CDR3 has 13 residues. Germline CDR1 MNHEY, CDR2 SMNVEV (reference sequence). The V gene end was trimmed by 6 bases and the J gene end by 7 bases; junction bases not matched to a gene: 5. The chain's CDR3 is CASRKTGGGELFF. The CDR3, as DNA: TGTGCCAGCAGGAAGACGGGAGGCGGGGAGCTGTTTTTT.

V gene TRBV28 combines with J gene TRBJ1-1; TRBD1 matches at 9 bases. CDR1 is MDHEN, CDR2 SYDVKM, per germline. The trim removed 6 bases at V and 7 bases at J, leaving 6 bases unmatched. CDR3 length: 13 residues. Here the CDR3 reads CASRNRGPREAFF. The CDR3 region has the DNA TGTGCCAGCAGGAACAGGGGGCCTCGTGAAGCTTTCTTT.

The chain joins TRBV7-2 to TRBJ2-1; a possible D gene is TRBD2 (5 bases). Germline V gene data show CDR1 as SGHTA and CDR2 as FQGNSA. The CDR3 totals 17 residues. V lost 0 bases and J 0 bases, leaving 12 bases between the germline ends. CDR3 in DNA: TGTGCCAGCAGCTTAGCGCCCCTAGCTCTCTCCTACAATGAGCAGTTCTTC. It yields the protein CASSLAPLALSYNEQFF.

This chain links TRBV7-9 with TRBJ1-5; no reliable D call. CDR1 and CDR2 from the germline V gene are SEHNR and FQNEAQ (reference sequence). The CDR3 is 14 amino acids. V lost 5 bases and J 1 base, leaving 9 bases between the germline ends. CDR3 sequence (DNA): TGTGCCAGCAGCCCCCGAGGGAGCAATCAGCCCCAGCATTTT. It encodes CASSPRGSNQPQHF. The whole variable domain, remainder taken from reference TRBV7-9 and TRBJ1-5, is DTGVSQNPRHKITKRGQNVTFRCDPISEHNRLYWYRQTLGQGPEFLTYFQNEAQLEKSRLLSDRFSAERPKGSFSTLEIQRTEQGDSAMYLCASSPRGSNQPQHFGDGTRLSIL.

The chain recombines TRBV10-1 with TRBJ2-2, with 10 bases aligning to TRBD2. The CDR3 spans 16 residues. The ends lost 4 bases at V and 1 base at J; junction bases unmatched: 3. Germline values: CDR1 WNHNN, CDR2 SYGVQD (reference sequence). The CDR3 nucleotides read TGCGCCAGCAGTGGTAGACTAGCGGGGAACACCGGGGAGCTGTTTTTT. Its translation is CASSGRLAGNTGELFF.

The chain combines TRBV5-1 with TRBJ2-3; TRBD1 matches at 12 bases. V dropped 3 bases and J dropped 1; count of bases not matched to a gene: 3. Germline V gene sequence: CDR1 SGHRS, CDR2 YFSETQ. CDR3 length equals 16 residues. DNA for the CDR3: TGCGCCAGCAGCTCGGGACAGGGGGCTCGCACAGATACGCAGTATTTT. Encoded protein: CASSSGQGARTDTQYF.

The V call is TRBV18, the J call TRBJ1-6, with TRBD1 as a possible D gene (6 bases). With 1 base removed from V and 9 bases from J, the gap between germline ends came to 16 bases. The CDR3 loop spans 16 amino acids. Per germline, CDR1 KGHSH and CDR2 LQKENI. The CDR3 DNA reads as TGTGCCAGCTCACCACAGGGGGACCGCATACTTTCACCCCTCCACTTT. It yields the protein CASSPQGDRILSPLHF.

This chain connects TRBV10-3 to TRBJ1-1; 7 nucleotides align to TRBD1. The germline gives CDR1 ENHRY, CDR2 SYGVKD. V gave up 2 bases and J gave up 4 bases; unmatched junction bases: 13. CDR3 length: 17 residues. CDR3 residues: CAISEPAMTGMSTEAFF. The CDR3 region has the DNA TGTGCCATCAGTGAGCCGGCCATGACAGGGATGAGCACTGAAGCTTTCTTT.